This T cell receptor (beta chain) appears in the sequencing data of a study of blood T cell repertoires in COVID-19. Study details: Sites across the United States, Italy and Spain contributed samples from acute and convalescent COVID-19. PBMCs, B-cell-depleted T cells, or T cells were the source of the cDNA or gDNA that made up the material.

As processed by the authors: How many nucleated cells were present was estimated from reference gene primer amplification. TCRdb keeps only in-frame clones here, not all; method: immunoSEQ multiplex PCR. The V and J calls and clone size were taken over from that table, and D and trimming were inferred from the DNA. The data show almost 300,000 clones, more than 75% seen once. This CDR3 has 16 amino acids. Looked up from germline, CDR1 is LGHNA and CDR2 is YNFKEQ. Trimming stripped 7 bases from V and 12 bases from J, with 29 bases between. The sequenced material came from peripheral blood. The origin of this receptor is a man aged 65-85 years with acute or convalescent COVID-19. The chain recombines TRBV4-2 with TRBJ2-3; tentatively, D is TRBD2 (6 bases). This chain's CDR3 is CASTRSVGRRTIGQYF. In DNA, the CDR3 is TGTGCCAGCACCCGGAGTGTTGGCAGGAGGACTATCGGCCAGTATTTT.